Shown below are 16 T cell receptor beta chains from a single sample sequenced in a study of T cell changes during pregnancy in multiple sclerosis. Produced via immunoSEQ multiplex PCR; TCRdb's table is partial and in-frame only. Here the sample spans 90,000 or so clones, more than 85% being singletons. The source was peripheral blood, collected in the first trimester of pregnancy. Receptor source: a female donor with multiple sclerosis, enrolled in a pregnancy study.

V usage is TRBV15 and J usage is TRBJ1-4; maybe TRBD1 (5 bases). CDR1 is LNHNV, CDR2 YYDKDF, per germline (reference sequence). The CDR3 extends over 15 amino acids. The V and J ends lost 1 base and 4 bases respectively, with 10 bases between them. DNA for the CDR3: TGTGCCACCAGCAGAGGAGAGGGACTTAATGAAAAACTGTTTTTT. It codes for CATSRGEGLNEKLFF.

Remarks on this clone: Other DNA sequences in this sample translate to the same CDR3. The chain is built from TRBV11-3 and TRBJ2-1; the match to TRBD2 covers 10 bases. Germline loops: CDR1 SGHNT, CDR2 YENEEA. This CDR3 comprises 15 residues. V lost 2 bases, J lost 5 bases, and 3 bases stayed unmatched. The CDR3: CASSLSGRADNEQFF. In nucleotides, the CDR3 is TGTGCCAGCAGCTTAAGCGGGAGGGCCGACAATGAGCAGTTCTTC.

The V and J genes are TRBV5-1 and TRBJ2-1; 9 bases map to TRBD1. The CDR3 extends over 15 amino acids. Per germline, CDR1 SGHRS and CDR2 YFSETQ. V lost 0 bases to trimming and J lost 7 bases; unmatched junction nucleotides: 5. The CDR3 DNA sequence: TGCGCCAGCAGCTTGGTCGGGACAGGGTTTAATGAGCAGTTCTTC. Translated: CASSLVGTGFNEQFF.

This clone has a single count. The V and J genes are TRBV6-6 and TRBJ1-5, with D possibly matching TRBD1 (5 bases). The V end lost 0 bases, the J end lost 8 bases, and 11 bases lay between the germline ends. The CDR3 spans 14 residues. From germline, CDR1 is MNHNY and CDR2 SVGAGI (reference sequence). The CDR3 DNA sequence: TGTGCCAGCAGTTACTCGCCGGAGGGGAAGCCCCAGCATTTT. Residues: CASSYSPEGKPQHF.

Note on this clone: The junction differs from germline at one of its ends, possibly a read error. J is TRBJ2-3 and V is TRBV25-1; D might be TRBD1 (5 bases). Germline V gene lookup returns CDR1 MGHDK and CDR2 SYGVNS. The CDR3 sequence is 15 residues long. The CDR3 region has the DNA TGTACCAGCAGCGCCGGCGTCAGGGCGACAGATACGCAGTATTTT. Its translation is CTSSAGVRATDTQYF.

The chain couples TRBV11-3 to TRBJ2-7; maybe TRBD1 (6 bases). The germline V gene encodes CDR1 SGHNT and CDR2 YENEEA. This CDR3 contains 17 residues. V was trimmed by 0 bases and J by 2 bases, leaving 17 bases between them. The CDR3 reads CASSLDLLGADPYEQYF. As DNA, the CDR3 is TGTGCCAGCAGCTTAGATCTTCTGGGGGCAGATCCCTACGAGCAGTACTTC.

The chain uses TRBV14 and TRBJ2-1; TRBD2 aligns across 8 bases. The CDR3 covers 15 residues. From germline, CDR1 is SGHDN and CDR2 FVKESK. The trim removed 4 bases at V and 9 bases at J, leaving 11 bases unmatched. Here the CDR3 reads CASSPSGSGNREQFF. The CDR3 bases are TGTGCCAGCAGCCCCAGCGGGAGCGGGAATCGTGAGCAGTTCTTC.

This clone was detected only a few times. The chain couples TRBV19 to TRBJ2-7; D might be TRBD1 (6 bases). Trimming shortened V by 6 bases and J by 5 bases, and 14 bases separated the two germline ends. This CDR3 has 13 residues. The germline V gene encodes CDR1 LNHDA and CDR2 SQIVND (reference sequence). CDR3 protein: CASRDRRGDEQYF. The DNA for the CDR3 is TGTGCCAGTAGGGACAGACGAGGGGACGAGCAGTACTTC.

V gene TRBV4-2 combines with J gene TRBJ2-3; 7 bases line up with TRBD2. The CDR3 runs to 15 residues. The V gene end was trimmed by 1 base and the J gene end by 4 bases; junction bases not matched to a gene: 5. Germline CDR1 reads LGHNA; CDR2 reads YNFKEQ. The CDR3 protein is CASSQGGGEADTQYF. CDR3 DNA: TGTGCCAGCAGCCAAGGGGGAGGGGAAGCAGATACGCAGTATTTT.

V gene TRBV27 combines with J gene TRBJ2-1, with TRBD2 matching 8 bases. The trim removed 5 bases at V and 8 bases at J, leaving 11 bases unmatched. The CDR3 sequence is 15 residues long. Germline V gene data show CDR1 as MNHEY and CDR2 as SMNVEV (reference sequence). This CDR3 is CASSPTPGLVDEQFF. The DNA of the CDR3 is TGTGCCAGCAGTCCCACACCGGGACTAGTCGATGAGCAGTTCTTC.

This clone was counted a few times. V and J are TRBV4-1 and TRBJ1-5, with D maybe TRBD1 (6 bases). The CDR3 is 14 residues long. Trimming stripped 2 bases from V and 2 bases from J, with 7 bases between. The germline V gene has CDR1 MGHRA and CDR2 YSYEKL. CDR3 coding DNA: TGCGCCAGCAGCCAAAACAGGGGCAATCAGCCCCAGCATTTT. The encoded protein is CASSQNRGNQPQHF.

V usage is TRBV5-1 and J usage is TRBJ2-1, with 8 bases aligning to TRBD1. This CDR3 spans 16 amino acids. Germline V CDR1 and CDR2: SGHRS, YFSETQ. V shed 3 bases, J shed 5 bases, and the junction held 10 bases outside the gene matches. The CDR3 spells CASSWGTGTGDNEQFF. In DNA, the CDR3 is TGCGCCAGCAGCTGGGGAACCGGGACAGGCGACAATGAGCAGTTCTTC. Full variable domain (rest looked up from reference TRBV5-1 and TRBJ2-1): KAGVTQTPRYLIKTRGQQVTLSCSPISGHRSVSWYQQTPGQGLQFLFEYFSETQRNKGNFPGRFSGRQFSNSRSEMNVSTLELGDSALYLCASSWGTGTGDNEQFFGPGTRLTVL.

V is TRBV27 and J is TRBJ2-7; possible D gene TRBD2, 7 bases. The CDR3 spans 16 residues. Germline loops: CDR1 MNHEY, CDR2 SMNVEV (reference sequence). V was cut by 0 bases and J by 3 bases, with 15 bases left in between. As DNA, the CDR3 is TGTGCCAGCAGTTTATCGGGGGGGGCCACTTACTACGAGCAGTACTTC. This translates into CASSLSGGATYYEQYF.

The V call is TRBV5-6, the J call TRBJ2-7, with D possibly being TRBD2 (6 bases). CDR3 length: 12 residues. V shed 2 bases and J shed 6 bases, with 9 bases lying between them. Germline V gene lookup returns CDR1 SGHDT and CDR2 YYEEEE. CDR3 sequence reads: CASSLLAVEQYF. In nucleotides, the CDR3 is TGTGCCAGCAGCTTATTAGCGGTCGAGCAGTACTTC.

This rearrangement joins TRBV5-4 to TRBJ2-3; 9 bases fit TRBD2. Germline loops: CDR1 SGHNT, CDR2 YYREEE (reference sequence). CDR3 length: 14 amino acids. V was pared by 4 bases and J by 3 bases, with 3 bases of the junction left unmatched. The CDR3 nucleotides are TGTGCCAGCAGCGTCGGACTAGCGACAGATACGCAGTATTTT. Translating it yields CASSVGLATDTQYF.

The J gene is TRBJ1-3, the V gene TRBV30; D call uncertain. In germline, CDR1 is GTSNPN, CDR2 SVGIG (reference sequence). CDR3 length: 13 amino acids. Trimming cost V 2 bases and J 4 bases, with 9 bases left between them. The CDR3 reads CAWSPLRGNTIYF. The CDR3 DNA is TGTGCCTGGAGTCCCCTCCGGGGAAACACCATATATTTT.